Below, 17 T cell receptor beta chains from the same sample are listed, as sequenced in a study of T-cell memory formation after mild COVID-19. TCRdb re-called the 5' RACE reads with MiXCR, one entry per CDR3 protein. Among about 260,000 distinct CDR3 sequences listed, approximately 16% were seen once. The sequenced material came from PBMCs or a T cell subset sorted from them (not recorded which). The receptor set was obtained from a man in his late teens or twenties who had mild COVID-19 (a few samples of this study predate the infection). Cell type and time point are not known.

This chain joins TRBV11-2 and TRBJ2-1; TRBD2 matches at 13 bases. The germline CDR1 and CDR2 sequences are SGHAT and FQNNGV. The J segment lost 6 bases and the V segment lost 3 bases, leaving 2 bases of the junction unmatched. This CDR3 contains 15 residues. CDR3 DNA: TGTGCCAGCAGCTTTGGGACTAGCGGGGTCAATGAGCAGTTCTTC. This encodes CASSFGTSGVNEQFF.

In its sample, this clonotype was seen a few times. The rearrangement uses TRBV3-1 and TRBJ2-1; D may correspond to TRBD1 or TRBD2 (6 bases each). Germline CDR1 reads LGHDT; CDR2 reads YNNKEL (reference sequence). Trimming took off 6 bases at V and 5 bases at J, with 23 bases between the two ends. The CDR3 spans 17 residues. The CDR3 sequence is CASRKTRGGPPNNEQFF. CDR3 DNA: TGTGCCAGCAGAAAAACCCGAGGGGGGCCCCCAAACAATGAGCAGTTCTTC.

The rearrangement links TRBV7-2 to TRBJ1-1; no reliable D call. Trimming took 2 bases from V and 4 from J, leaving 14 bases between them. Germline CDR1 and CDR2: SGHTA and FQGNSA. This CDR3 has 15 residues. The CDR3 DNA sequence: TGTGCCAGCAGCTTATTGGGGTTGGCGAGCACTGAAGCTTTCTTT. Residues: CASSLLGLASTEAFF. The full variable domain, its missing parts supplied by reference TRBV7-2 and TRBJ1-1, is GAGVSQSPSNKVTEKGKDVELRCDPISGHTALYWYRQSLGQGLEFLIYFQGNSAPDKSGLPSDRFSAERTGGSVSTLTIQRTQQEDSAVYLCASSLLGLASTEAFFGQGTRLTVV.

The gene calls are TRBV5-1 and TRBJ2-3; 9 bases are a match to TRBD2. Germline lookup yields CDR1 SGHRS and CDR2 YFSETQ. J lost 4 bases, V lost 4 bases, and 13 bases had no gene match. The CDR3 consists of 17 residues. The CDR3 spells CASSPAGAGGPADTQYF. The CDR3 coding sequence is TGCGCCAGCAGCCCGGCGGGGGCGGGGGGGCCGGCAGATACGCAGTATTTT.

This clonotype was seen at least ten times. V usage is TRBV28 and J usage is TRBJ2-1, with D perhaps matching TRBD2 (6 bases). The germline CDR1 and CDR2 sequences are MDHEN and SYDVKM. CDR3 length: 15 amino acids. V was cut by 3 bases and J by 4 bases, with 13 bases left in between. CDR3 bases: TGTGCCAGCAGTTTGCGGGGCGCGGGGTACAATGAGCAGTTCTTC. Residues: CASSLRGAGYNEQFF. The whole variable domain, remainder taken from reference TRBV28 and TRBJ2-1, is DVKVTQSSRYLVKRTGEKVFLECVQDMDHENMFWYRQDPGLGLRLIYFSYDVKMKEKGDIPEGYSVSREKKERFSLILESASTNQTSMYLCASSLRGAGYNEQFFGPGTRLTVL.

In its sample, this clonotype was seen a few times. This chain links TRBV6-6 with TRBJ1-2; 9 nucleotides align to TRBD1. V trimming: 2 bases; J trimming: 5 bases; junction bases outside the gene matches: 6. Germline values: CDR1 MNHNY, CDR2 SVGAGI (reference sequence). The CDR3 length is 15 residues. CDR3 bases: TGTGCCAGCAGTTACCGCCGGGACAGGGTTTATGGCTACACCTTC. Amino acids: CASSYRRDRVYGYTF.

The chain recombines TRBV5-4 with TRBJ2-7; 11 bases align to TRBD2. Trimming cost V 5 bases and J 5 bases; bases outside gene matches: 6. Looked up from germline, CDR1 is SGHNT and CDR2 is YYREEE (reference sequence). The CDR3 runs to 14 residues. CDR3 loop: CASRPLAGVDEQYF. The CDR3 nucleotides are TGTGCCAGCAGACCACTAGCGGGGGTCGACGAGCAGTACTTC.

This clonotype showed up just a few times. This chain links TRBV20-1 with TRBJ2-1, with D possibly being TRBD2 (6 bases). CDR3 length equals 15 residues. Germline V lookup: CDR1 DFQATT, CDR2 SNEGSKA (reference sequence). The ends were cut back, 3 bases at V and 0 bases at J, with 12 bases in the middle. CDR3 in DNA: TGCAGTGCTAGGACCCGAGCGGGCTCCTACAATGAGCAGTTCTTC. Translation: CSARTRAGSYNEQFF.

This clonotype has more than one count but fewer than ten. The genes are TRBV5-6 and TRBJ2-7; D gene uncertain. This CDR3 has 13 amino acids. Germline V gene lookup returns CDR1 SGHDT and CDR2 YYEEEE. The V gene lost 0 bases and the J gene lost 3 bases, with 7 bases spanning the gap. The CDR3 nucleotides read TGTGCCAGCAGCTTGGGACTTGACTACGAGCAGTACGTC. This codes for CASSLGLDYEQYV.

The count of this clonotype is one. The V and J genes are TRBV7-8 and TRBJ2-5; TRBD2 aligns across 11 bases. The CDR3 covers 14 residues. V lost 5 bases, J lost 7 bases, and 6 bases stayed unmatched. CDR1 SGHVS and CDR2 FQNEAQ come from the germline V gene. The CDR3 region has the DNA TGTGCCAGCAGCCCGTGGGGACTAGCGGCGACCCAGTACTTC. Translating gives CASSPWGLAATQYF. Full variable domain (outside the CDR3, taken from reference TRBV7-8 and TRBJ2-5): GAGVSQSPRYKVAKRGQDVALRCDPISGHVSLFWYQQALGQGPEFLTYFQNEAQLDKSGLPSDRFFAERPEGSVSTLKIQRTQQEDSAVYLCASSPWGLAATQYFGPGTRLLVL.

The chain has TRBV6-5 and TRBJ1-2; no definite D call. The CDR3 has 14 residues. Germline assignment: CDR1 MNHEY and CDR2 SVGAGI. Trimming pared 0 bases from V and 6 bases from J, leaving 11 bases between. The DNA for the CDR3 is TGTGCCAGCAGTTACTCGCCCAAGGCGGATGGCTACACCTTC. Protein: CASSYSPKADGYTF.

A few counts support this clonotype. The rearrangement uses TRBV7-8 and TRBJ2-1; TRBD2 aligns across 9 bases. The germline V gene encodes CDR1 SGHVS and CDR2 FQNEAQ. The CDR3 has 16 residues. After removal of 5 bases from V and 5 bases from J, the junction contained 10 bases not matched to a gene. As DNA, the CDR3 is TGTGCCAGCAGCGAGCCGACTAGCGGACTAGACAATGAGCAGTTCTTC. As protein: CASSEPTSGLDNEQFF.

This clonotype was seen a handful of times. J is TRBJ2-1 and V is TRBV7-9; tentatively, D is TRBD1 (6 bases). The V gene lost 3 bases and the J gene lost 7 bases, with 13 bases spanning the gap. CDR1 is SEHNR, CDR2 FQNEAQ, per germline (reference sequence). The length of the CDR3 is 14 residues. The CDR3: CASSFAPGVNEQFF. The CDR3 DNA is TGTGCCAGCAGCTTCGCCCCAGGGGTAAATGAGCAGTTCTTC.

J is TRBJ2-1 and V is TRBV5-1; the match to TRBD1 covers 10 bases. This CDR3 has 14 residues. After removal of 2 bases from V and 9 bases from J, the junction contained 5 bases not matched to a gene. Per the germline V gene, CDR1 is SGHRS and CDR2 is YFSETQ. The CDR3 region is CASSLGQGEGEQFF. DNA of the CDR3: TGCGCCAGCAGCTTAGGACAGGGGGAAGGTGAGCAGTTCTTC.

This clonotype was seen repeatedly, ten times or more. This sequence joins TRBV20-1 and TRBJ2-2; D ambiguous. The CDR3 has 14 residues. Trimming pared 2 bases from V and 0 bases from J, leaving 7 bases between. The germline V gene encodes CDR1 DFQATT and CDR2 SNEGSKA (reference sequence). The DNA for the CDR3 is TGCAGTGCTAGACCTACCCCGAACACCGGGGAGCTGTTTTTT. As protein: CSARPTPNTGELFF.

At least ten counts were recorded for this clonotype. The CDR3 spells CASSGQGVGTDTQYF. CDR3 coding DNA: TGTGCCAGCAGCGGACAGGGTGTTGGCACAGATACGCAGTATTTT. V and J are TRBV21-1 and TRBJ2-3; the table gives TRBD1 as D, unverified against the DNA. TRBV21-1 is assigned pseudogene status. The CDR3 has 15 residues.

A few counts support this clonotype. The J gene is TRBJ2-7, the V gene TRBV4-2; tentatively, D is TRBD2 (6 bases). The CDR3 length is 14 residues. V lost 0 bases and J lost 4, with 10 bases in between. CDR1 is LGHNA and CDR2 is YNFKEQ in the germline V gene. DNA of the CDR3: TGTGCCAGCAGCCAAGAACCAGGGACTTACGAGCAGTACTTC. As protein: CASSQEPGTYEQYF.